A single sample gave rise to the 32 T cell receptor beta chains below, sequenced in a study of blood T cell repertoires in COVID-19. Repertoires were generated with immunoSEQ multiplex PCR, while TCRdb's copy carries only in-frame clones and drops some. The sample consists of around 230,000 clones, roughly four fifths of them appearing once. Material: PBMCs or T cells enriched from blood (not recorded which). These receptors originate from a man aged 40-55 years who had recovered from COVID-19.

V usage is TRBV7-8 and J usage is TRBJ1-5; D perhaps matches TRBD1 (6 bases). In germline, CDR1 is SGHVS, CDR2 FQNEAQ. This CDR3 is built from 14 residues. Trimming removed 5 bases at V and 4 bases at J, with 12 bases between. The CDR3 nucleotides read TGTGCCAGCAGCACCGGCAGGGGTAATCAGCCCCAGCATTTT. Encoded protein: CASSTGRGNQPQHF.

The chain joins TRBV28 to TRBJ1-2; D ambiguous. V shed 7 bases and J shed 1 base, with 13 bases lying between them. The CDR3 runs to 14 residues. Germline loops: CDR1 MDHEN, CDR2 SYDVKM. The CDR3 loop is CASIPALGNYGYTF. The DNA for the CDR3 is TGTGCCAGCATCCCAGCGTTGGGTAACTATGGCTACACCTTC.

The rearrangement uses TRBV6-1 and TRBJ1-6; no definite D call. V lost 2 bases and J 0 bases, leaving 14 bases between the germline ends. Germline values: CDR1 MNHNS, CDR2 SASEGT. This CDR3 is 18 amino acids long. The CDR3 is CASSELPLTSSYNSPLHF. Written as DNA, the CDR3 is TGTGCCAGCAGTGAACTACCCCTTACGAGCTCCTATAATTCACCCCTCCACTTT.

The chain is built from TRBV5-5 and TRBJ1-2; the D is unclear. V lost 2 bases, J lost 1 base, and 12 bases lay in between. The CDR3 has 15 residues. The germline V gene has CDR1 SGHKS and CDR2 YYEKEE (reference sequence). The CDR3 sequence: CASSLQTPGNYGYTF. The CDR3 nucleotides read TGTGCCAGCAGCTTACAGACGCCTGGTAACTATGGCTACACCTTC.

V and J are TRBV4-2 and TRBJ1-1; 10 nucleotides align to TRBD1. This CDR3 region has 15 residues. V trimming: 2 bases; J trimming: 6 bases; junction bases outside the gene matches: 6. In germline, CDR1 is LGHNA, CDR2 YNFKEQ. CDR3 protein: CASSQQTGGVSEAFF. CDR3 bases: TGTGCCAGCAGCCAACAGACAGGGGGCGTCTCTGAAGCTTTCTTT.

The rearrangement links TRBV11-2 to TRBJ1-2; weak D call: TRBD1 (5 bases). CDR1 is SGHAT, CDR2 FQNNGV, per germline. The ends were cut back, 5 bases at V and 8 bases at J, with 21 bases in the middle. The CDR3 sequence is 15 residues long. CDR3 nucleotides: TGTGCCAGCAGCCGAAATCCGGGGAGGGGCGAGGGCTACACCTTC. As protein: CASSRNPGRGEGYTF.

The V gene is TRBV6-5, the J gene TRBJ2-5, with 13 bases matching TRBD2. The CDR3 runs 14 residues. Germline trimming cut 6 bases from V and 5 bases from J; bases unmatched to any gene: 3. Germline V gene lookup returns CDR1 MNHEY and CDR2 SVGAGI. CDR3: CASRLAGGEETQYF. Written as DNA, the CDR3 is TGTGCCAGCAGACTAGCGGGAGGGGAGGAGACCCAGTACTTC.

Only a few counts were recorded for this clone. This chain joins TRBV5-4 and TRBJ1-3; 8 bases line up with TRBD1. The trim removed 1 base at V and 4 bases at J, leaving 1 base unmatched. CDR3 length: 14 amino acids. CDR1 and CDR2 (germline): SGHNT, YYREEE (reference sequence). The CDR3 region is CASSLQGAGNTIYF. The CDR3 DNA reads TGTGCCAGCAGCTTGCAGGGGGCAGGAAACACCATATATTTT.

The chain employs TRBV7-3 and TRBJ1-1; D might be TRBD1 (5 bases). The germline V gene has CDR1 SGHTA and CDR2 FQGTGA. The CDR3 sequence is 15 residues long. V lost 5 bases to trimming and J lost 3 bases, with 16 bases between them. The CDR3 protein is CASSASGGYYTEAFF. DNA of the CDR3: TGTGCCAGCAGCGCATCCGGGGGGTATTACACTGAAGCTTTCTTT.

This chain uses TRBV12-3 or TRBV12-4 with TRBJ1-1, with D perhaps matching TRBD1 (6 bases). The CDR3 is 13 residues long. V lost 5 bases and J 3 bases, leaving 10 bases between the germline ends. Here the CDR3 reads CASSGQLDTEAFF. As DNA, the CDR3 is TGTGCCAGCAGTGGACAGTTGGACACTGAAGCTTTCTTT.

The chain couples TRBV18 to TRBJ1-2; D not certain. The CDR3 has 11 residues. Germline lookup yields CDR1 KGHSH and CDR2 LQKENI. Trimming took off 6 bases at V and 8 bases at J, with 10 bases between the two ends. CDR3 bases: TGTGCCAGCTCCTCAGAGGTCGGCTACACCTTC. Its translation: CASSSEVGYTF. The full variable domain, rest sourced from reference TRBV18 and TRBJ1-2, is NAGVMQNPRHLVRRRGQEARLRCSPMKGHSHVYWYRQLPEEGLKFMVYLQKENIIDESGMPKERFSAEFPKEGPSILRIQQVVRGDSAAYFCASSSEVGYTFGSGTRLTVV.

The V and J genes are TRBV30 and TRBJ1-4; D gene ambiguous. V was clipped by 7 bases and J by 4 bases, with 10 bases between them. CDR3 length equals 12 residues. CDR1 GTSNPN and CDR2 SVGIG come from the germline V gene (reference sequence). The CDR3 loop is CASLGVNEKLFF. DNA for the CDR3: TGTGCCTCCCTCGGGGTTAATGAAAAACTGTTTTTT. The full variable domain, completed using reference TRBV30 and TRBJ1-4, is SQTIHQWPATLVQPVGSPLSLECTVEGTSNPNLYWYRQAAGRGLQLLFYSVGIGQISSEVPQNLSASRPQDRQFILSSKKLLLSDSGFYLCASLGVNEKLFFGSGTQLSVL.

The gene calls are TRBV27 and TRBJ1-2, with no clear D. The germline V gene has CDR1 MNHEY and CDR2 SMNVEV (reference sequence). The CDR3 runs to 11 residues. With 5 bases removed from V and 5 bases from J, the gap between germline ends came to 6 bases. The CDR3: CASSPGYGYTF. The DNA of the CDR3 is TGTGCCAGCAGTCCCGGGTATGGCTACACCTTC.

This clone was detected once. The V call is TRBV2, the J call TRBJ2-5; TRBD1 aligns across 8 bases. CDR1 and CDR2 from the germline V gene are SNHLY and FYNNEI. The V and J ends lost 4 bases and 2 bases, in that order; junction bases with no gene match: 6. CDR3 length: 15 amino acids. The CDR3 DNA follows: TGTGCCAGCAGTGCACAGGGGGGCAAGCAAGAGACCCAGTACTTC. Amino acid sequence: CASSAQGGKQETQYF.

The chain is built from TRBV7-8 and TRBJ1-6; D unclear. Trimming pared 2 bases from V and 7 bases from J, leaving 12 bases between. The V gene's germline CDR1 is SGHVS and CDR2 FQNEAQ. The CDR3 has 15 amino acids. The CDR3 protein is CASSLQTEMNSPLHF. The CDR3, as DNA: TGTGCCAGCAGCTTACAAACTGAGATGAATTCACCCCTCCACTTT.

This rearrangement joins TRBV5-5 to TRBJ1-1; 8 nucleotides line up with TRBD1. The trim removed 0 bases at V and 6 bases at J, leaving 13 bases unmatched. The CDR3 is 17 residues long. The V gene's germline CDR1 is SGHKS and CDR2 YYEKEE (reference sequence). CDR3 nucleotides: TGTGCCAGCAGCTTGGCCATATGGGGCAGGGGGCTCGCTGAAGCTTTCTTT. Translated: CASSLAIWGRGLAEAFF. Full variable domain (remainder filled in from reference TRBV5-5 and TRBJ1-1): DAGVTQSPTHLIKTRGQQVTLRCSPISGHKSVSWYQQVLGQGPQFIFQYYEKEERGRGNFPDRFSARQFPNYSSELNVNALLLGDSALYLCASSLAIWGRGLAEAFFGQGTRLTVV.

The CDR3 coding sequence is TGTGCCAGCAGTGACCCCACTAGCGGGAGGTCGTACGAGCAGTACTTC. It translates to CASSDPTSGRSYEQYF. The V and J genes are TRBV2 and TRBJ2-7; 12 positions agree with TRBD2. Germline V gene sequence: CDR1 SNHLY, CDR2 FYNNEI. After removal of 3 bases from V and 4 bases from J, the junction contained 7 bases not matched to a gene. The CDR3 length is 16 residues.

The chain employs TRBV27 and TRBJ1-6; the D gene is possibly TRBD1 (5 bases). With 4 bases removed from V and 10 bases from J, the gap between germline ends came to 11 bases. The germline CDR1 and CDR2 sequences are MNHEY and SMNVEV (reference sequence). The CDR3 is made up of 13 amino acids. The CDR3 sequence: CASSWQGGSPLHF. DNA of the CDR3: TGTGCCAGCAGTTGGCAGGGTGGCTCACCCCTCCACTTT.

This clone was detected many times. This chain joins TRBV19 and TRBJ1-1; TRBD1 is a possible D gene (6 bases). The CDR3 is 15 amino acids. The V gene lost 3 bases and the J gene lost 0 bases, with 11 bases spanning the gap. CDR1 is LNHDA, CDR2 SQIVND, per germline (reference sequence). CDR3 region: CASSIGAGVNTEAFF. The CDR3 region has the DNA TGTGCCAGTAGTATCGGGGCAGGGGTGAACACTGAAGCTTTCTTT.

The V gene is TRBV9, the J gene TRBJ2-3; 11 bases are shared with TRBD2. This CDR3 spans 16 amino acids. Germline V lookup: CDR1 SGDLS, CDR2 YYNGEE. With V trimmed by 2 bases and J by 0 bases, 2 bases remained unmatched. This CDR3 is CASSVTSGTSTDTQYF. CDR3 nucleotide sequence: TGTGCCAGCAGCGTGACTAGCGGGACGAGCACAGATACGCAGTATTTT.

CDR3 in DNA: TGTGCCAGCAGCCCCCCGGGGAATTATGGCTACACCTTC. It yields the protein CASSPPGNYGYTF. V is TRBV5-4 and J is TRBJ1-2, with D unclear. The CDR3 has 13 residues. The germline gives CDR1 SGHNT, CDR2 YYREEE (reference sequence). The V end was cut by 4 bases, the J end by 5 bases, with 12 bases between.

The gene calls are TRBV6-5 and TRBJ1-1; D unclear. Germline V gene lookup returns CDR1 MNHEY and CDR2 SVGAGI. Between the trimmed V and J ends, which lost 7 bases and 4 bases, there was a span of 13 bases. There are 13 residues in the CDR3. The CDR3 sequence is CASTGSVGTEAFF. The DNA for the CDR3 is TGTGCCAGCACGGGGAGCGTGGGCACTGAAGCTTTCTTT.

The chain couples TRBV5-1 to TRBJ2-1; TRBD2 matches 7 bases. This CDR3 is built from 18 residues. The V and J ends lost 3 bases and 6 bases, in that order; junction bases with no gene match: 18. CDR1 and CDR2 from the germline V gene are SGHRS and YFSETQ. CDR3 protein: CASSSGWAGEVLGNEQFF. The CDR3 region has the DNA TGCGCCAGCAGCTCCGGTTGGGCGGGAGAAGTTTTAGGCAATGAGCAGTTCTTC.

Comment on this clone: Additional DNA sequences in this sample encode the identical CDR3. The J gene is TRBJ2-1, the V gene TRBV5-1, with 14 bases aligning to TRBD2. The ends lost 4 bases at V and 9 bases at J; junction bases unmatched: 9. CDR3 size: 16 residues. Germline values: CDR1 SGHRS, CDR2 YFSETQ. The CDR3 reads CASSLRLAGGPSEQFF. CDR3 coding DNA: TGCGCCAGCAGCCTACGACTAGCGGGGGGGCCGAGTGAGCAGTTCTTC.

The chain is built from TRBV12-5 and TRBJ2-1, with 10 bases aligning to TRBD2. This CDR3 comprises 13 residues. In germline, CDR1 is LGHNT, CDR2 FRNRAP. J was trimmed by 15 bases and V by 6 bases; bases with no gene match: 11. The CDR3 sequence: CASGLSSGRNMFF. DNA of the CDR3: TGTGCTAGTGGGCTGTCTAGCGGGAGAAATATGTTCTTC.

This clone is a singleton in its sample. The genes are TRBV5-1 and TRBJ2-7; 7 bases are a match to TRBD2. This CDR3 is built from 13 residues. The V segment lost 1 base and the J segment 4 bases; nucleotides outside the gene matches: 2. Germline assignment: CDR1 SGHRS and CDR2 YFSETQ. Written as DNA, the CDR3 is TGCGCCAGCAGCTTGCCTAGCGGATACGAGCAGTACTTC. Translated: CASSLPSGYEQYF.

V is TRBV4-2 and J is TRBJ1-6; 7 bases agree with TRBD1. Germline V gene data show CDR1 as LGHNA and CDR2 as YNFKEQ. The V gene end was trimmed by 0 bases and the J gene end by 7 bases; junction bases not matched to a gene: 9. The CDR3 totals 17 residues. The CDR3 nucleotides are TGTGCCAGCAGCCAAGAAACCTCCGGGACAGCCAATTCACCCCTCCACTTT. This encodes CASSQETSGTANSPLHF.

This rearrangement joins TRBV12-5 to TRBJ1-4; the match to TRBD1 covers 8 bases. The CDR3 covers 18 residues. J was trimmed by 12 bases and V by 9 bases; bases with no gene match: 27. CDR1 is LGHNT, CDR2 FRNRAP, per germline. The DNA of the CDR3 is TGTGCTAGCACTTTCCGTCCGGGACAGGCTTCCAACCCGTGGGAACTGTTTTTT. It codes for CASTFRPGQASNPWELFF.

The DNA for the CDR3 is TGCGCCAGCAGCCTGAATCGTCCGGGACAGGGGACAGATACGCAGTATTTT. Translation: CASSLNRPGQGTDTQYF. The V gene is TRBV5-1, the J gene TRBJ2-3; 10 bases map to TRBD1. Trimming took 4 bases from V and 3 from J; bases not matched to a gene: 11. This CDR3 is 17 amino acids long. From germline, CDR1 is SGHRS and CDR2 YFSETQ. The entire variable domain, with the rest obtained from reference TRBV5-1 and TRBJ2-3, is as follows: KAGVTQTPRYLIKTRGQQVTLSCSPISGHRSVSWYQQTPGQGLQFLFEYFSETQRNKGNFPGRFSGRQFSNSRSEMNVSTLELGDSALYLCASSLNRPGQGTDTQYFGPGTRLTVL.

The CDR3 nucleotides are TGTGCCAGTAGCCCGGGACAGGGGTTCAATCAGCCCCAGCATTTT. Its translation is CASSPGQGFNQPQHF. The chain recombines TRBV19 with TRBJ1-5, with 10 bases matching TRBD1. The ends lost 6 bases at V and 3 bases at J; junction bases unmatched: 5. The V gene's germline CDR1 is LNHDA and CDR2 SQIVND (reference sequence). This CDR3 is 15 amino acids long.

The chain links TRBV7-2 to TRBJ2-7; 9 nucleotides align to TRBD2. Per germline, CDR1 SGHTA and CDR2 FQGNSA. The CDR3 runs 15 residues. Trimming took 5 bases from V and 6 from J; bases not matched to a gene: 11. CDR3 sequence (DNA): TGTGCCAGCAGCACATCTGGGCGGGGGGGCCCCGAGCAGTACTTC. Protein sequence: CASSTSGRGGPEQYF.

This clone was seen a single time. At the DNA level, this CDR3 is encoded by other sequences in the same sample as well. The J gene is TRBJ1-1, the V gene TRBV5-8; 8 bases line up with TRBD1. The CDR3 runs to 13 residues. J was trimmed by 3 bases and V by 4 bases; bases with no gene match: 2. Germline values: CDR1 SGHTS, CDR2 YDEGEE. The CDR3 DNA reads TGTGCCAGCAGCGAACAGGGGGACACTGAAGCTTTCTTT. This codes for CASSEQGDTEAFF.